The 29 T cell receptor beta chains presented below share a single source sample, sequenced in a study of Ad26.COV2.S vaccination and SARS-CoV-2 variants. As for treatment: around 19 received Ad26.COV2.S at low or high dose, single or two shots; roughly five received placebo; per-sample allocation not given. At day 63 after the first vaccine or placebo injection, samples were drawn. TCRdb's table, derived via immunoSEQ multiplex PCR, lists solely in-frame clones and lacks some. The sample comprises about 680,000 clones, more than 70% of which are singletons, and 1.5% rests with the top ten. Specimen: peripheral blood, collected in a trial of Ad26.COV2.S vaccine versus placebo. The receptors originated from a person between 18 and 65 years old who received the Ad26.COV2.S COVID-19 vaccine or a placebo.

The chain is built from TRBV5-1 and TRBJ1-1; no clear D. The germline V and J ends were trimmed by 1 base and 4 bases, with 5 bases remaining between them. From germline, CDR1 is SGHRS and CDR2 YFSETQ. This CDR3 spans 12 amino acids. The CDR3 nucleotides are TGCGCCAGCAGCTTGAGCAGCACTGAAGCTTTCTTT. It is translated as CASSLSSTEAFF.

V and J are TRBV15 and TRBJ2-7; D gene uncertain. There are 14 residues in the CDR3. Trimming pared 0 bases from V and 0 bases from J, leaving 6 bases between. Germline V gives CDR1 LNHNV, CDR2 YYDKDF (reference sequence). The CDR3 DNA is TGTGCCACCAGCAGAGATACTCTCTCCTACGAGCAGTACTTC. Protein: CATSRDTLSYEQYF.

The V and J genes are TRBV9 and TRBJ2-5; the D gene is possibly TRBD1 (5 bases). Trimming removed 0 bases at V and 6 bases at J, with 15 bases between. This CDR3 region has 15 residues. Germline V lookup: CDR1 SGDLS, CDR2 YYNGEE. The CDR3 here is CASSVDSSGLQTQYF. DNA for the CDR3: TGTGCCAGCAGCGTAGATTCGTCAGGGCTCCAGACCCAGTACTTC.

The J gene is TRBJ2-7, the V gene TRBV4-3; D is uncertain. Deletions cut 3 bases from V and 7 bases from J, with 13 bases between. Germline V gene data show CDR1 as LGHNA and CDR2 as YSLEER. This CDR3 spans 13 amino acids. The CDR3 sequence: CASSQTRVGEQYF. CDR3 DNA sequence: TGCGCCAGCAGCCAGACGAGAGTGGGGGAGCAGTACTTC.

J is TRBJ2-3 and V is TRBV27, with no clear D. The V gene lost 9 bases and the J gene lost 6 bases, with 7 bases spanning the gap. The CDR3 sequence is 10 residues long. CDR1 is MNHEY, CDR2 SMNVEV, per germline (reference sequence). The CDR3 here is CARKSDTQYF. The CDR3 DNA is TGTGCCAGGAAGTCGGATACGCAGTATTTT.

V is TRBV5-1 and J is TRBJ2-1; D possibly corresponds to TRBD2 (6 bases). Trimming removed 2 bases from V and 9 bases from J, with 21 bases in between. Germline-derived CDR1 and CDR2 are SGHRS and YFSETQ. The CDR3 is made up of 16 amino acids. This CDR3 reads CASSFAGRGAAGEQFF. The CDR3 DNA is TGCGCCAGCAGCTTCGCGGGGCGGGGCGCCGCAGGTGAGCAGTTCTTC. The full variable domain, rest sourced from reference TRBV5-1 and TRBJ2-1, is KAGVTQTPRYLIKTRGQQVTLSCSPISGHRSVSWYQQTPGQGLQFLFEYFSETQRNKGNFPGRFSGRQFSNSRSEMNVSTLELGDSALYLCASSFAGRGAAGEQFFGPGTRLTVL.

The CDR3 DNA follows: TGTGCCAGCAGCATAAACACCGGGGAGCTGTTTTTT. Its translation is CASSINTGELFF. This chain connects TRBV5-4 to TRBJ2-2; D not resolved. The germline gives CDR1 SGHNT, CDR2 YYREEE (reference sequence). The CDR3 consists of 12 residues. V was cut by 4 bases and J by 2 bases, with 3 bases left in between.

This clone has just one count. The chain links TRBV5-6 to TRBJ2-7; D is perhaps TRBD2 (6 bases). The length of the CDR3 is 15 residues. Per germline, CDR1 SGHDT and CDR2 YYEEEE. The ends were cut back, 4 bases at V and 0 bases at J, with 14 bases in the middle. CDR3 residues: CASSAPWGDSYEQYF. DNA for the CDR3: TGTGCCAGCAGCGCCCCATGGGGGGACTCCTACGAGCAGTACTTC.

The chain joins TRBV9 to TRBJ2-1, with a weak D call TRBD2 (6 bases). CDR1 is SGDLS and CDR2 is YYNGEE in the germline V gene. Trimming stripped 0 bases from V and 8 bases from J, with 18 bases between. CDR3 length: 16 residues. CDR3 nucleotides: TGTGCCAGCAGCGTAGAATTGGGCGGGGTCTTAGATGAGCAGTTCTTC. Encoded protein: CASSVELGGVLDEQFF.

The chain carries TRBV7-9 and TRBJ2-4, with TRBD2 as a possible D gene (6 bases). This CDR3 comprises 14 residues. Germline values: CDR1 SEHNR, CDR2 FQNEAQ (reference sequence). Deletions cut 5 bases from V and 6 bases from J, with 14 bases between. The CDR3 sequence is CASSPGLGLNIQYF. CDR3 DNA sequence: TGTGCCAGCAGCCCAGGGTTGGGACTAAACATTCAGTACTTC.

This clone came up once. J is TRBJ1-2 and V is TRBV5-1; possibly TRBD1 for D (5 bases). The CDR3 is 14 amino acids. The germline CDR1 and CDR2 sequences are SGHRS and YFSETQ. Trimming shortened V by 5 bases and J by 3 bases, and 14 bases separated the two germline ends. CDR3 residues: CASSSGTSDYGYTF. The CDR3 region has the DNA TGCGCCAGCAGTTCCGGGACTTCCGACTATGGCTACACCTTC.

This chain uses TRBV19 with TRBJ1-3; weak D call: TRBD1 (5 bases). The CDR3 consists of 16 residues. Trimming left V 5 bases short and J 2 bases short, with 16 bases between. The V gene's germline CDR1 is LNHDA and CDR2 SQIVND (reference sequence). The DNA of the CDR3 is TGTGCCAGTAGTTCCCGGACAATGGGTGCTGGAAACACCATATATTTT. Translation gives CASSSRTMGAGNTIYF. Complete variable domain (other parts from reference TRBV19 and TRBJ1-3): DGGITQSPKYLFRKEGQNVTLSCEQNLNHDAMYWYRQDPGQGLRLIYYSQIVNDFQKGDIAEGYSVSREKKESFPLTVTSAQKNPTAFYLCASSSRTMGAGNTIYFGEGSWLTVV.

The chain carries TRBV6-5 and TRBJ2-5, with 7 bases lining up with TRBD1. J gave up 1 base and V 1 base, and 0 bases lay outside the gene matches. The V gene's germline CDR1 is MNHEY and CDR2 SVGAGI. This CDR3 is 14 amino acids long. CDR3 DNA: TGTGCCAGCAGTTACTGGGACAGCCAAGAGACCCAGTACTTC. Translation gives CASSYWDSQETQYF.

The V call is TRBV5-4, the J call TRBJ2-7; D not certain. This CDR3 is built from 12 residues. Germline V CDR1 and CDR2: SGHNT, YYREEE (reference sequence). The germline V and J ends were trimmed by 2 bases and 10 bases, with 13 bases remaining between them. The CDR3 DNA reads TGTGCCAGCAGCTTTGGCGAGACCCACCAGTACTTC. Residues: CASSFGETHQYF.

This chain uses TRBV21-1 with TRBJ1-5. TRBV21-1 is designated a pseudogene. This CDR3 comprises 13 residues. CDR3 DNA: TGTGCCAGCAGCGGGGGGTGTGATCAGCCCCAGCATTTT. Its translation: CASSGGCDQPQHF.

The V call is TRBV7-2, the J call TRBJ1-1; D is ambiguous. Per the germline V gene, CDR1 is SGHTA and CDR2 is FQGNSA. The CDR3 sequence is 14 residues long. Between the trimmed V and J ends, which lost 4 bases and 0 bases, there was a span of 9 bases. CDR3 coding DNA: TGTGCCAGCAGCTCCGGACGGATGAACACTGAAGCTTTCTTT. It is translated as CASSSGRMNTEAFF.

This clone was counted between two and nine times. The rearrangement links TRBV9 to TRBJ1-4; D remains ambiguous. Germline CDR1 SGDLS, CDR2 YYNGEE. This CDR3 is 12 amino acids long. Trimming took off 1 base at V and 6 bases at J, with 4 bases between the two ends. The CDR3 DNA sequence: TGTGCCAGCAGCGTACCGGATGAAAAACTGTTTTTT. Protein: CASSVPDEKLFF.

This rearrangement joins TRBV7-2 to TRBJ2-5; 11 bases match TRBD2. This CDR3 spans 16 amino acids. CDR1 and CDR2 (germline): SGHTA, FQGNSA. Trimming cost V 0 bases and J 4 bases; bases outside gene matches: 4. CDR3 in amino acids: CASSLALLAGVETQYF. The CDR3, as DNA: TGTGCCAGCAGCTTAGCCCTACTAGCGGGAGTAGAGACCCAGTACTTC.

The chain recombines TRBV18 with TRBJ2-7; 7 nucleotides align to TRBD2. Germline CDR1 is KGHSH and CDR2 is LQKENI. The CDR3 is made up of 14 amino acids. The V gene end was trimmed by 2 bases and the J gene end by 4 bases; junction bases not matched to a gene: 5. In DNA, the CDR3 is TGTGCCAGCTCACCAGGGACTACACAATACGAGCAGTACTTC. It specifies CASSPGTTQYEQYF. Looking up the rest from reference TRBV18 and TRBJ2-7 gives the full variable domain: NAGVMQNPRHLVRRRGQEARLRCSPMKGHSHVYWYRQLPEEGLKFMVYLQKENIIDESGMPKERFSAEFPKEGPSILRIQQVVRGDSAAYFCASSPGTTQYEQYFGPGTRLTVT.

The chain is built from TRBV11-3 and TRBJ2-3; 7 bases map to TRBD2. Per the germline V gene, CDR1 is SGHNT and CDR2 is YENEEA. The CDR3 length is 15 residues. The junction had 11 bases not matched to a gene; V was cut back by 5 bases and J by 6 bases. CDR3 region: CASSPSGGSFDTQYF. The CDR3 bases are TGTGCCAGCAGCCCCAGTGGCGGGAGTTTTGATACGCAGTATTTT.

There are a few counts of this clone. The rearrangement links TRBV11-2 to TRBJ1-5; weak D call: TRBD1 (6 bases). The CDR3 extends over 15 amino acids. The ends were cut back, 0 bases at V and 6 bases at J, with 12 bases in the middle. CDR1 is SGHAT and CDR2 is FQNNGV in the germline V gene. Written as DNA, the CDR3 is TGTGCCAGCAGCTTAGAGACAGGTCTAGGTCAGCCCCAGCATTTT. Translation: CASSLETGLGQPQHF.

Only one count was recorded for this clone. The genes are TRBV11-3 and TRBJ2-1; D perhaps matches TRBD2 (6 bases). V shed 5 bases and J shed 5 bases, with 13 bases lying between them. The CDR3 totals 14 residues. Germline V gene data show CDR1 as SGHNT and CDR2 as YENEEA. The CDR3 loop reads CASSTGTLNNEQFF. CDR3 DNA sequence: TGTGCCAGCAGCACCGGGACTCTGAACAATGAGCAGTTCTTC.

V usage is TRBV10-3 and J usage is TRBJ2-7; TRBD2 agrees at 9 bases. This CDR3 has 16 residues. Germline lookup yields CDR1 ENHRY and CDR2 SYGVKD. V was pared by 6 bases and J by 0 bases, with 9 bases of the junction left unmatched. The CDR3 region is CAIRRGPSGTSYEQYF. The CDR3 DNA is TGTGCCATCAGGCGAGGGCCTAGCGGGACCTCCTACGAGCAGTACTTC.

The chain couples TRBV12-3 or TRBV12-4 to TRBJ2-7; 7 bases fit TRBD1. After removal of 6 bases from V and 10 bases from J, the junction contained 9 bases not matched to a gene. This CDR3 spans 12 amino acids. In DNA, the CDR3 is TGTGCCAGCAGCTCGTCACGACAGGGTCAGTACTTC. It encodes CASSSSRQGQYF.

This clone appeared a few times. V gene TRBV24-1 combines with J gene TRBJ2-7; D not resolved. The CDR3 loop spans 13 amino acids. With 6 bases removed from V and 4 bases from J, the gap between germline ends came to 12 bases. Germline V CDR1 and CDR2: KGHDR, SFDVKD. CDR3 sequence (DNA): TGTGCCACCAGTTCCAGGACCGGGTACGAGCAGTACTTC. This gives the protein CATSSRTGYEQYF.

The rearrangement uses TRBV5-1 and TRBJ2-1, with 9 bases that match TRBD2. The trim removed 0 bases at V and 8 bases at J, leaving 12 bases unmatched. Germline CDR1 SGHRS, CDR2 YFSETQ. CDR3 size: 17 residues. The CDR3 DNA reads TGCGCCAGCAGCTTGGACGCGGGGACTAGCATTCTTGATGAGCAGTTCTTC. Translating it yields CASSLDAGTSILDEQFF.

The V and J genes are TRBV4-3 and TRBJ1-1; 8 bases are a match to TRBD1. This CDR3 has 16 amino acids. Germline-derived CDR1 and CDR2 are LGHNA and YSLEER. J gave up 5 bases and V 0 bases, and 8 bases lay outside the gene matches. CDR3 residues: CASSQEGDRPGTEAFF. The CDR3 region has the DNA TGCGCCAGCAGCCAAGAGGGGGACAGGCCGGGAACTGAAGCTTTCTTT.

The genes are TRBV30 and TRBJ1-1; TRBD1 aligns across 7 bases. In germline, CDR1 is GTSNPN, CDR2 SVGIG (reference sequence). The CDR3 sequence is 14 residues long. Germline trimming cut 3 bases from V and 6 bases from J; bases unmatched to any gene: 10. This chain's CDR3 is CAWSRQGTSSEAFF. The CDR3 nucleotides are TGTGCCTGGAGCCGACAGGGTACTTCTTCTGAAGCTTTCTTT.

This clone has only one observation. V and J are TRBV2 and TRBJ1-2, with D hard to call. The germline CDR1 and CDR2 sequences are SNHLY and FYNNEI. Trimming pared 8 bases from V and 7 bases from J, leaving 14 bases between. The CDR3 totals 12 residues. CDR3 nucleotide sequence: TGTGCCAGCGATAGGAGGGTTAGTGGCTACACCTTC. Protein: CASDRRVSGYTF.